This TCR beta chain is from a study of blood T cell repertoires in COVID-19. V lost 0 bases to trimming and J lost 5 bases, with 10 bases between them. CDR1 and CDR2 (germline): SGHDN, FVKESK. The CDR3 is 14 amino acids. Profiled with immunoSEQ multiplex PCR; TCRdb holds only in-frame clones, not every one. The profile shows 400,000 to 550,000 clones, about 85% of them singletons. This rearrangement joins TRBV14 to TRBJ2-5, with no clear D. The sample was PBMCs or T cells enriched from blood (not recorded which). This TCR was recovered from a woman in her late teens or twenties with acute COVID-19. CDR3: CASSQELFRETQYF. CDR3 nucleotide sequence: TGTGCCAGCAGCCAAGAGTTATTCCGGGAGACCCAGTACTTC.